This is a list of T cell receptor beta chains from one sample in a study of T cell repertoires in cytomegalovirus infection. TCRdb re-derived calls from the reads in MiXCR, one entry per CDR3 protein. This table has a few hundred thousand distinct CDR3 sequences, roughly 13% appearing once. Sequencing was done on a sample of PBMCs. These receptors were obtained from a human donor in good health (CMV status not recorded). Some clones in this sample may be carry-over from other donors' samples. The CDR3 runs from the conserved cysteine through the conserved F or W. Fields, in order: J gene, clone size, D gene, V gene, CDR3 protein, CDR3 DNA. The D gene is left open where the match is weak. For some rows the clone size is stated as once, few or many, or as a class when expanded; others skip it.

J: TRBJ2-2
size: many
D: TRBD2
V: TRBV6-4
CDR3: CASSDSLAGDTGELFF
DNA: TGTGCCAGCAGTGACTCACTAGCGGGGGACACCGGGGAGCTGTTTTTT

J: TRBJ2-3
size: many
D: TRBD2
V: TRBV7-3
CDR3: CASSPWGTSGFSDTQYF
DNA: TGTGCCAGCAGCCCATGGGGGACTAGCGGGTTCTCAGATACGCAGTATTTT

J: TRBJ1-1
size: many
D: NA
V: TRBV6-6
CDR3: CASSYFGWLNTEAFF
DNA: TGTGCCAGCAGTTACTTCGGATGGTTGAACACTGAAGCTTTCTTT

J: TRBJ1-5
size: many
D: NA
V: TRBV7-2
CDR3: CASRHSGVSNQPQHF
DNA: TGTGCCAGCAGACACTCCGGTGTGTCTAACCAGCCCCAGCATTTT

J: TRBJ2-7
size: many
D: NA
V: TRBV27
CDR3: CASRTPQGRSYEQYF
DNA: TGTGCCAGCAGGACCCCACAGGGCCGCTCCTACGAGCAGTACTTC

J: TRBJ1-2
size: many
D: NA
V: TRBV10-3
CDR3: CAISTGQTNYGYTF
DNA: TGTGCCATCAGCACCGGACAAACTAACTATGGCTACACCTTC

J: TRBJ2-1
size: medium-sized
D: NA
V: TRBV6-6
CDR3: CACHHEQFF
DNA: TGTGCCTGCCATCATGAGCAGTTCTTC

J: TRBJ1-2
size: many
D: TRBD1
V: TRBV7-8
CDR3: CASSLFSGQGYGYTF
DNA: TGTGCCAGCAGCTTATTCTCCGGACAGGGATATGGCTACACCTTC

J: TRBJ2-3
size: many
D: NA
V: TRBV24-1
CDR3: CATKDGGTDTQYF
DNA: TGTGCCACGAAGGACGGGGGAACAGATACGCAGTATTTT

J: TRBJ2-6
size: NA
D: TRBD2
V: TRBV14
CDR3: CASSQIGLAGANVLTF
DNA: TGTGCCAGCAGCCAAATCGGACTAGCTGGGGCCAACGTCCTGACTTTC

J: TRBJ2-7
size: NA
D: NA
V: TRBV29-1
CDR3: CSVGGSFLSSYEQYF
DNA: TGCAGCGTGGGGGGAAGCTTTCTGAGCTCCTACGAGCAGTACTTC

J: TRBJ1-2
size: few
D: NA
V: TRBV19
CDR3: CASSIFNYGYTF
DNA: TGTGCCAGTAGTATTTTTAACTATGGCTACACCTTC

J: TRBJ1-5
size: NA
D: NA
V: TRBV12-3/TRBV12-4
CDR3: CASSLHARKNQPQHF
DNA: TGTGCCAGCAGTTTACACGCCAGAAAAAATCAGCCCCAGCATTTT

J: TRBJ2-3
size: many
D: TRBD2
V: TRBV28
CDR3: CASGLARLSTDTQYF
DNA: TGTGCCAGCGGACTAGCGCGACTCAGCACAGATACGCAGTATTTT

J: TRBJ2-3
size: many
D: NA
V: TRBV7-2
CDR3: CASSPSTADTQYF
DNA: TGTGCCAGCAGCCCCTCAACCGCAGATACGCAGTATTTT

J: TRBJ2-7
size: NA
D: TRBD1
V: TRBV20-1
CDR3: CSAPDRVRFYEQYF
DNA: TGCAGTGCCCCTGACAGGGTTAGGTTTTACGAGCAGTACTTC

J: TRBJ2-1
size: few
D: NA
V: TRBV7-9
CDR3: CASSRGPQEFF
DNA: TGTGCCAGCAGCCGGGGGCCGCAAGAATTCTTC

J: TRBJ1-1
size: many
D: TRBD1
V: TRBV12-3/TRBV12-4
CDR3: CASSLDRDRTEAFF
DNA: TGTGCCAGCAGTTTGGACAGGGATCGAACTGAAGCTTTCTTT

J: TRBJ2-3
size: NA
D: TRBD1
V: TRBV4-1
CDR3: CASSRQGASDTQYF
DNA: TGCGCCAGCAGCCGACAGGGGGCGTCAGATACGCAGTATTTT

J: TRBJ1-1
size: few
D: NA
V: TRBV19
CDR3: CASSIITGFNTEAFF
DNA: TGTGCCAGTAGTATCATCACAGGTTTTAACACTGAAGCTTTCTTT

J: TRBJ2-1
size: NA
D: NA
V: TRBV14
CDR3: CASSQGDPRFYNEQFF
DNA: TGTGCCAGCAGCCAAGGTGATCCCCGATTTTACAATGAGCAGTTCTTC

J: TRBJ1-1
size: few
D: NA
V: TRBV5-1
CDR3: CASSRGTPPNTEAFF
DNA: TGCGCCAGCAGCAGAGGGACACCTCCGAACACTGAAGCTTTCTTT

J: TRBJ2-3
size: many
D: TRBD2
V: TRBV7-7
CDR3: CASSPTTSGSPDTQYF
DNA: TGTGCTAGCAGCCCCACGACTAGCGGGAGCCCAGATACGCAGTATTTT

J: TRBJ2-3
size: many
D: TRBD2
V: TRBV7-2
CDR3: CASSLVAGEGTQYF
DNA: TGTGCCAGCAGCTTAGTTGCGGGAGAGGGTACGCAGTATTTT

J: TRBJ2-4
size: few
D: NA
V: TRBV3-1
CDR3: CASSQDLQGSHIQYF
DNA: TGTGCCAGCAGCCAAGACCTACAGGGTTCTCACATTCAGTACTTC

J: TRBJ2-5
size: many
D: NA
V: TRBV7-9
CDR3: CASSFEWQETQYF
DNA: TGTGCCAGCAGCTTCGAGTGGCAAGAGACCCAGTACTTC

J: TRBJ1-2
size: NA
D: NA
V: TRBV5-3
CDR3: CASSPEDTVYGYTF
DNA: TGTGCCAGCAGCCCGGAGGACACGGTATATGGCTACACCTTC

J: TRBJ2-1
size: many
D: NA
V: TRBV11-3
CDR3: CASSLGTLNNEQFF
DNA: TGTGCCAGCAGCTTAGGGACACTCAACAATGAGCAGTTCTTC

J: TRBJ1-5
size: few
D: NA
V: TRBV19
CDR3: CASSNDGGRNQPQHF
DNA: TGTGCCAGTAGCAATGATGGGGGCCGCAATCAGCCCCAGCATTTT

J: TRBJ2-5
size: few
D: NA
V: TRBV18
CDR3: CASSDSQETQYF
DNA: TGTGCCAGCTCGGACAGCCAAGAGACCCAGTACTTC

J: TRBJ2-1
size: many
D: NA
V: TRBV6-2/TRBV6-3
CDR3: CASSQPGSGIGDYEQFF
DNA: TGTGCCAGCAGCCAGCCCGGGTCGGGAATAGGAGATTATGAGCAGTTCTTC

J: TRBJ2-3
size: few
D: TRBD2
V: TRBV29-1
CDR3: CSVESPSGSSDTQYF
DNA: TGCAGCGTTGAAAGTCCTAGCGGGAGTTCAGATACGCAGTATTTT

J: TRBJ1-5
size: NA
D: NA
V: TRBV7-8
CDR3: CASSLVSGDRQPQHF
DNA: TGTGCCAGCAGCTTAGTAAGCGGGGATCGACAGCCGCAGCATTTT

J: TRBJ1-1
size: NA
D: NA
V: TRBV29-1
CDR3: CSVAPRGGWMNTEAFF
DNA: TGCAGCGTTGCCCCCCGGGGGGGTTGGATGAACACTGAAGCTTTCTTT

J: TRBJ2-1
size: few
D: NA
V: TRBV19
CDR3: CASRPRGESYNEQFF
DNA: TGTGCCAGTAGGCCAAGGGGAGAGTCCTACAATGAGCAGTTCTTC

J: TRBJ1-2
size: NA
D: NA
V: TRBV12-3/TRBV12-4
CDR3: CASSFVSGGIYGYTF
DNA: TGTGCCAGCAGTTTTGTTAGCGGCGGAATATATGGCTACACCTTC

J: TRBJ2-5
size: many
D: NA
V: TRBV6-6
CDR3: CASSQNPILYQETQYF
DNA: TGTGCCAGCAGTCAAAACCCCATACTGTACCAAGAGACCCAGTACTTC

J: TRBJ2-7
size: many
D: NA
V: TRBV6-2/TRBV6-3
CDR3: CASSYPNSYEQYF
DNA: TGTGCCAGCAGTTACCCGAACTCCTACGAGCAGTACTTC

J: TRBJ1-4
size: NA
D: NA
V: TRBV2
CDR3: CASRLRSTNEKLFF
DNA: TGTGCCAGCAGGCTCCGGTCAACTAATGAAAAACTGTTTTTT

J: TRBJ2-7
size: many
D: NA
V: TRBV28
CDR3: CASSPLGVDEQYF
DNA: TGTGCCAGCAGTCCCCTCGGAGTGGACGAGCAGTACTTC

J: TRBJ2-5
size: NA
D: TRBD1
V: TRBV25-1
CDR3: CASSELRTGKETQYF
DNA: TGTGCCAGCAGTGAATTACGGACAGGGAAAGAGACCCAGTACTTC

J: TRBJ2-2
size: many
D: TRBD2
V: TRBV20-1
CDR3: CSAKEREAGELFF
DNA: TGCAGTGCTAAGGAGCGGGAGGCCGGGGAGCTGTTTTTT

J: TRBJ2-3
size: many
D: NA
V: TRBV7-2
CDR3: CASSLEAEDTQYF
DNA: TGTGCCAGCAGCTTAGAGGCGGAAGATACGCAGTATTTT

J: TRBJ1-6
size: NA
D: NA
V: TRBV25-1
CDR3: CASSEWADSPLHF
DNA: TGTGCCAGCAGTGAATGGGCGGATTCACCCCTCCACTTT

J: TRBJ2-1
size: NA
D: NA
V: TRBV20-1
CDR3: CSARPGASYNEQFF
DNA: TGCAGTGCTAGACCGGGAGCCTCCTACAATGAGCAGTTCTTC

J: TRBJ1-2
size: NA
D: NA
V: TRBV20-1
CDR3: CSASLGQSGYTF
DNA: TGCAGTGCTAGCCTCGGGCAAAGTGGCTACACCTTC

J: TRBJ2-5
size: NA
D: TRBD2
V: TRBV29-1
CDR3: CSVLTSGSGAQYF
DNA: TGCAGCGTTCTGACTAGCGGGTCCGGGGCCCAGTACTTC

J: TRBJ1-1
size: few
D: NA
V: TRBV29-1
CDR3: CSAVGNRPNTEAFF
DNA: TGCAGCGCCGTCGGGAACAGGCCGAACACTGAAGCTTTCTTT

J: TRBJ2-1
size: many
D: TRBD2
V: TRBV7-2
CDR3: CASSLAHRAGGRFEQFF
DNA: TGTGCCAGCAGCTTAGCGCATCGAGCGGGGGGGCGGTTTGAGCAGTTCTTC

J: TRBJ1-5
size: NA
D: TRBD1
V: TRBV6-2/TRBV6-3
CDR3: CASSYSMGRETGGQPQHF
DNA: TGTGCCAGCAGTTACTCTATGGGGAGAGAGACAGGGGGACAGCCCCAGCATTTT

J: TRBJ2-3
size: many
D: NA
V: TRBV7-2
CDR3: CASSLGLQAQYF
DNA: TGTGCCAGCAGCTTAGGTCTTCAAGCGCAGTATTTT

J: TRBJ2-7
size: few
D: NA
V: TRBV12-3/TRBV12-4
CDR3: CASSAGEGEQYF
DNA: TGTGCCAGCAGTGCAGGGGAGGGCGAGCAGTACTTC

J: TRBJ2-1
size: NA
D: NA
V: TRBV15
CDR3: CATSFGPTYNEQFF
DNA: TGTGCCACCAGCTTCGGACCCACCTACAATGAGCAGTTCTTC

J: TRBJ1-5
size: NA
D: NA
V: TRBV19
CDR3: CASRGYREVGVNQPQHF
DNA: TGTGCCAGTAGGGGGTACAGGGAGGTTGGGGTCAATCAGCCCCAGCATTTT

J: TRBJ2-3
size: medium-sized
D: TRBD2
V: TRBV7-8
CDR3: CASSSRDFIAGGSSSTDTQYF
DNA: TGTGCCAGCAGCTCACGTGACTTCATAGCGGGAGGGTCATCTAGCACAGATACGCAGTATTTT